The clone carrying this TCR beta chain was observed many times. Its antigen is not identified. This sample stems from a study of regulatory T cells in long-lasting Graves disease. Libraries of TCR beta came from iRepertoire HTBI primers plus Arm-PCR of CDR3 regions. One entry per CDR3 protein, called by TCRdb with MiXCR from the multiplex PCR reads. The sample shows roughly 420,000 distinct CDR3 sequences, about a sixth of them seen only once. Study observations and caveats: Favored usage of TRBV28, TRBJ1-2 and TRBJ2-5 was recorded in persistent disease.

This CDR3 comprises 15 residues. The germline V gene encodes CDR1 SGHDT and CDR2 YYEEEE. V lost 4 bases to trimming and J lost 1 base; unmatched junction nucleotides: 4. Documented time point: newly diagnosed GD, antithyroid drugs for less than 3 months. Extracted PBMC RNA gave rise to the TCR library. The gene calls are TRBV5-6 and TRBJ2-1; 8 nucleotides line up with TRBD1. This TCR was recovered from a female donor with Graves disease. Source: peripheral blood mononuclear cells (PBMCs), taken at new diagnosis, from a patient treated with antithyroid drugs. The chain's CDR3 is CASSRQGLSYNEQFF. CDR3 in DNA: TGTGCCAGCAGCAGACAGGGGCTGTCCTACAATGAGCAGTTCTTC.